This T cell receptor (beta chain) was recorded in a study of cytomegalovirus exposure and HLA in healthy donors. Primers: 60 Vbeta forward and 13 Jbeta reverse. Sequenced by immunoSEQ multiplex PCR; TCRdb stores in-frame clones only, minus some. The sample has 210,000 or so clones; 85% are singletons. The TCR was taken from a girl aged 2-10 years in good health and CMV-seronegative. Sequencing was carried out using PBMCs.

CDR3 sequence: CASRTTSGVTGTQYF. As DNA, the CDR3 is TGTGCCAGCAGAACCACCTCAGGGGTAACTGGGACCCAGTACTTC. V usage is TRBV27 and J usage is TRBJ2-5; a possible D gene is TRBD1 (6 bases). This CDR3 contains 15 residues. Germline CDR1 reads MNHEY; CDR2 reads SMNVEV (reference sequence). Trimming removed 6 bases from V and 7 bases from J, with 21 bases in between.